Following are 16 T cell receptor beta chains from one sample sequenced in a study of T cell responses to AZD1222 COVID-19 vaccine. Sequencing used immunoSEQ multiplex PCR; TCRdb keeps in-frame clones, though not all of them. The profile shows tens of thousands of clones, 80% to 95% of them singletons. Sequencing was performed on peripheral blood, taken 28 days after the second AZD1222 dose. These receptors were taken from an adult who received the AZD1222 COVID-19 vaccine.

J is TRBJ1-3 and V is TRBV5-1; no firm D call. Trimming removed 6 bases from V and 1 base from J, with 14 bases in between. CDR1 is SGHRS and CDR2 is YFSETQ in the germline V gene. This CDR3 is built from 15 residues. CDR3 DNA sequence: TGCGCCAGCACCGCTACCCCGGGGTCTGGAAACACCATATATTTT. Encoded protein: CASTATPGSGNTIYF.

The chain joins TRBV27 to TRBJ2-7, with D unclear. Trimming left V 0 bases short and J 2 bases short, with 8 bases between. Germline V gene sequence: CDR1 MNHEY, CDR2 SMNVEV (reference sequence). CDR3 length equals 14 residues. CDR3 in amino acids: CASSLSWVTYEQYF. The CDR3 nucleotides read TGTGCCAGCAGTTTATCATGGGTTACCTACGAGCAGTACTTC.

The chain joins TRBV6-5 to TRBJ1-5; a possible D gene is TRBD1 (6 bases). With 4 bases removed from V and 5 bases from J, the gap between germline ends came to 12 bases. CDR3 length equals 14 residues. Germline CDR1 MNHEY, CDR2 SVGAGI. CDR3 coding DNA: TGTGCCAGCAGTTTCACAGGGATACATCAGCCCCAGCATTTT. Its protein is CASSFTGIHQPQHF.

The gene calls are TRBV5-1 and TRBJ1-1, with a tentative D call TRBD1 (5 bases). CDR3 size: 14 residues. Trimming removed 3 bases from V and 1 base from J, with 10 bases in between. Germline-derived CDR1 and CDR2 are SGHRS and YFSETQ. CDR3 residues: CASSSGDWNTEAFF. CDR3 in DNA: TGCGCCAGCAGCTCGGGGGACTGGAACACTGAAGCTTTCTTT. Based on the CDR3 plus reference TRBV5-1 and TRBJ1-1, the full variable domain is KAGVTQTPRYLIKTRGQQVTLSCSPISGHRSVSWYQQTPGQGLQFLFEYFSETQRNKGNFPGRFSGRQFSNSRSEMNVSTLELGDSALYLCASSSGDWNTEAFFGQGTRLTVV.

The J gene is TRBJ2-3, the V gene TRBV2, with TRBD2 identical over 7 bases. The V gene's germline CDR1 is SNHLY and CDR2 FYNNEI. The CDR3 has 14 residues. Trimming removed 3 bases from V and 6 bases from J; junction bases left unmatched: 6. CDR3 in amino acids: CASSESPGGDTQYF. As DNA, the CDR3 is TGTGCCAGCAGTGAGTCCCCCGGGGGGGATACGCAGTATTTT.

The sample holds one count of this clone. The rearrangement joins TRBV5-1 to TRBJ2-5; 8 nucleotides match TRBD2. The CDR3 loop spans 16 amino acids. The V segment lost 3 bases and the J segment 5 bases; nucleotides outside the gene matches: 12. Germline lookup yields CDR1 SGHRS and CDR2 YFSETQ. CDR3 sequence reads: CASSWNNGGAMETQYF. The CDR3, as DNA: TGCGCCAGCAGCTGGAACAACGGGGGGGCGATGGAGACCCAGTACTTC. Together with reference TRBV5-1 and TRBJ2-5, the CDR3 gives the full variable domain: KAGVTQTPRYLIKTRGQQVTLSCSPISGHRSVSWYQQTPGQGLQFLFEYFSETQRNKGNFPGRFSGRQFSNSRSEMNVSTLELGDSALYLCASSWNNGGAMETQYFGPGTRLLVL.

The rearrangement joins TRBV10-3 to TRBJ1-2; the match to TRBD1 covers 7 bases. V dropped 10 bases and J dropped 0; count of bases not matched to a gene: 5. CDR1 and CDR2 from the germline V gene are ENHRY and SYGVKD. CDR3 length equals 13 residues. The CDR3 sequence is CATRQGPNYGYTF. The DNA of the CDR3 is TGTGCCACCAGACAGGGCCCTAACTATGGCTACACCTTC.

The chain uses TRBV27 and TRBJ1-1; possibly TRBD1 for D (6 bases). This CDR3 has 19 residues. Between the trimmed V and J ends, which lost 4 bases and 2 bases, there was a span of 26 bases. The germline V gene encodes CDR1 MNHEY and CDR2 SMNVEV (reference sequence). The CDR3 loop reads CASSSLGGGGMGKNTEAFF. CDR3 sequence (DNA): TGTGCCAGCAGTTCACTGGGGGGCGGGGGGATGGGGAAAAACACTGAAGCTTTCTTT.

V gene TRBV7-2 combines with J gene TRBJ1-5, with 8 positions matching TRBD1. Germline CDR1 SGHTA, CDR2 FQGNSA. The ends lost 4 bases at V and 7 bases at J; junction bases unmatched: 3. The CDR3 spans 13 residues. CDR3 amino acids: CASSSGGGQPQHF. In DNA, the CDR3 is TGTGCCAGCAGCTCAGGGGGCGGCCAGCCCCAGCATTTT.

This clone was found once. The chain has TRBV4-1 and TRBJ1-5, with 9 positions matching TRBD1. Trimming removed 4 bases from V and 3 bases from J; junction bases left unmatched: 4. CDR1 MGHRA and CDR2 YSYEKL come from the germline V gene. The CDR3 contains 15 residues. DNA of the CDR3: TGCGCCAGCAGCCTCGGGACAGGGCACAATCAGCCCCAGCATTTT. This gives the protein CASSLGTGHNQPQHF.

V and J are TRBV21-1 and TRBJ1-1; whether TRBD1, the table's D call, matches the DNA was not checked. TRBV21-1 is a recognized pseudogene. This CDR3 is 14 amino acids long. CDR3: CASAPGTANTEAFF. CDR3 nucleotides: TGTGCCAGCGCCCCCGGGACAGCGAACACTGAAGCTTTCTTT.

This chain's CDR3 is CASSPQLPQSSGNTIYF. In DNA, the CDR3 is TGTGCCAGCTCACCACAGCTGCCTCAGAGCTCTGGAAACACCATATATTTT. The rearrangement links TRBV18 to TRBJ1-3; D is undetermined. The length of the CDR3 is 17 residues. Trimming took 1 base from V and 0 from J, leaving 13 bases between them. CDR1 and CDR2 from the germline V gene are KGHSH and LQKENI.

This clone has only a few counts. The CDR3 sequence: CASSRVNEKLFF. CDR3 in DNA: TGTGCCAGCAGTAGAGTAAATGAAAAACTGTTTTTT. The chain carries TRBV5-8 and TRBJ1-4, with D unresolved. Looked up from germline, CDR1 is SGHTS and CDR2 is YDEGEE. Trimming removed 5 bases from V and 5 bases from J, with 7 bases in between. The CDR3 is 12 amino acids.

The chain employs TRBV10-3 and TRBJ2-3, with D possibly matching TRBD2 (5 bases). This CDR3 has 12 amino acids. V was shortened by 11 bases and J by 0 bases, with 9 bases between the two germline ends. Germline CDR1 ENHRY, CDR2 SYGVKD. CDR3 sequence (DNA): TGTGCCTCTCGGGGTAGCACAGATACGCAGTATTTT. It translates to CASRGSTDTQYF.

The J gene is TRBJ1-2, the V gene TRBV2, with 8 bases lining up with TRBD1. The length of the CDR3 is 13 residues. V dropped 7 bases and J dropped 5; count of bases not matched to a gene: 6. CDR1 SNHLY and CDR2 FYNNEI come from the germline V gene. The CDR3 loop is CASKAGGEYGYTF. In DNA form, the CDR3 reads TGTGCCAGCAAGGCAGGGGGCGAGTATGGCTACACCTTC.

The J gene is TRBJ1-2, the V gene TRBV19, with D unclear. The CDR3 loop spans 12 amino acids. Germline values: CDR1 LNHDA, CDR2 SQIVND (reference sequence). V lost 6 bases and J lost 2, with 7 bases in between. CDR3 in DNA: TGTGCCAGTAGAAACGGGAACTATGGCTACACCTTC. It encodes CASRNGNYGYTF.